A single sample is the source of the 29 T cell receptor beta chains below, sequenced in a study of T cell responses to AZD1222 COVID-19 vaccine. The repertoire was sequenced with immunoSEQ multiplex PCR; TCRdb's copy has only in-frame clones and lacks some. The repertoire has about 160,000 clones, 92% of them found once; the top ten carry roughly 4.4%. This specimen was peripheral blood, taken on day 0 of MenACWY control vaccination. These receptors were obtained from an adult in good health.

This chain connects TRBV11-2 to TRBJ1-5; a weak D match, TRBD1 (6 bases). Germline-derived CDR1 and CDR2 are SGHAT and FQNNGV. This CDR3 is built from 16 residues. V dropped 0 bases and J dropped 6 bases, with 15 bases sitting between them. CDR3 DNA sequence: TGTGCCAGCAGCTTAGAACAGGGTTGGAACGGTCAGCCCCAGCATTTT. Translating gives CASSLEQGWNGQPQHF.

The rearrangement links TRBV7-2 to TRBJ1-1, with D hard to call. Between the trimmed V and J ends, which lost 2 bases and 5 bases, there was a span of 12 bases. Germline-derived CDR1 and CDR2 are SGHTA and FQGNSA. The CDR3 extends over 14 amino acids. CDR3 in amino acids: CASSLQNKGTEAFF. The CDR3 DNA reads TGTGCCAGCAGCTTACAAAACAAAGGAACTGAAGCTTTCTTT.

J is TRBJ1-1 and V is TRBV12-3 or TRBV12-4; no reliable D call. The V gene lost 7 bases and the J gene lost 1 base, with 10 bases spanning the gap. The CDR3 contains 13 residues. This CDR3 reads CASIPPGNTEAFF. The CDR3 coding sequence is TGTGCCAGCATCCCCCCTGGGAACACTGAAGCTTTCTTT.

CDR3 in DNA: TGCGCCAGCAGTGACGGGACTAGCGGGACTCTCAATGAGCAGTTCTTC. Its protein is CASSDGTSGTLNEQFF. The chain joins TRBV5-1 to TRBJ2-1; 13 bases are a match to TRBD2. Losses at the gene ends were 5 bases for V and 6 bases for J; bases not matched to a gene: 8. The germline CDR1 and CDR2 sequences are SGHRS and YFSETQ. This CDR3 region has 16 residues.

The chain uses TRBV25-1 and TRBJ2-3; D call uncertain. V was clipped by 2 bases and J by 0 bases, with 6 bases between them. CDR1 and CDR2 (germline): MGHDK, SYGVNS. There are 14 residues in the CDR3. For the CDR3, the DNA is TGTGCCAGCAGTGAACAGCCTAGCACAGATACGCAGTATTTT. This gives the protein CASSEQPSTDTQYF.

The genes are TRBV6-1 and TRBJ1-1; D is uncertain. Germline V lookup: CDR1 MNHNS, CDR2 SASEGT. Trimming cost V 3 bases and J 3 bases, with 8 bases left between them. CDR3 length: 13 amino acids. CDR3 loop: CASSDGLYTEAFF. In DNA, the CDR3 is TGTGCCAGCAGTGACGGGTTATACACTGAAGCTTTCTTT.

The chain links TRBV3-1 (or the pseudogene TRBV3-2) to TRBJ1-2; D remains unclear. CDR1 LGHDT and CDR2 YNNKEL come from the germline V gene (reference sequence). The CDR3 contains 15 residues. Trimming took 4 bases from V and 3 from J, leaving 15 bases between them. The DNA for the CDR3 is TGTGCCAGCAGCCCACCCTCCATGAGAGACTATGGCTACACCTTC. Protein product: CASSPPSMRDYGYTF.

The chain joins TRBV19 to TRBJ1-5; 10 bases align to TRBD1. Germline assignment: CDR1 LNHDA and CDR2 SQIVND (reference sequence). Trimming at V came to 3 bases and at J to 4 bases, leaving 0 bases not matched to a gene. This CDR3 contains 14 residues. The CDR3 is CASSMDRGNQPQHF. Written as DNA, the CDR3 is TGTGCCAGTAGTATGGACAGGGGGAATCAGCCCCAGCATTTT.

The chain joins TRBV3-1 (or the pseudogene TRBV3-2) to TRBJ1-3, with D perhaps TRBD1 (5 bases). This CDR3 spans 14 amino acids. CDR1 LGHDT and CDR2 YNNKEL come from the germline V gene (reference sequence). Trimming removed 4 bases at V and 8 bases at J, with 15 bases between. This chain's CDR3 is CASSPGPVGHTIYF. The CDR3 DNA follows: TGTGCCAGCAGCCCAGGGCCGGTTGGGCACACCATATATTTT.

The chain links TRBV27 to TRBJ2-3; D gene uncertain. From germline, CDR1 is MNHEY and CDR2 SMNVEV (reference sequence). This CDR3 region has 15 residues. V gave up 5 bases and J gave up 1 base, with 13 bases separating them. CDR3 sequence (DNA): TGTGCCAGCAGTGACAAGCCTTCGGGCACAGATACGCAGTATTTT. Translated: CASSDKPSGTDTQYF.

The gene calls are TRBV27 and TRBJ1-4, with 9 nucleotides matching TRBD1. V dropped 7 bases and J dropped 4; count of bases not matched to a gene: 7. Germline V gene data show CDR1 as MNHEY and CDR2 as SMNVEV (reference sequence). The CDR3 runs to 15 residues. CDR3 nucleotide sequence: TGTGCCAGCAAAAAGGACAGGGGTTTTAATGAAAAACTGTTTTTT. Protein product: CASKKDRGFNEKLFF.

This clone occurred a few times. V usage is TRBV4-2 and J usage is TRBJ1-5; D is undetermined. The CDR3 covers 14 residues. Trimming left V 0 bases short and J 2 bases short, with 5 bases between. CDR1 and CDR2 (germline): LGHNA, YNFKEQ. CDR3 nucleotide sequence: TGTGCCAGCAGCCAAGACCAGGGCAATCAGCCCCAGCATTTT. Its protein product is CASSQDQGNQPQHF.

V usage is TRBV19 and J usage is TRBJ1-4; tentative D call: TRBD1 (6 bases). Trimming took 4 bases from V and 7 from J, leaving 19 bases between them. CDR3 size: 16 residues. Per germline, CDR1 LNHDA and CDR2 SQIVND (reference sequence). The chain's CDR3 is CASSTPPWRGTEKLFF. The CDR3 nucleotides read TGTGCCAGTAGTACCCCACCTTGGAGGGGGACTGAAAAACTGTTTTTT.

The genes are TRBV28 and TRBJ1-1, with 7 bases that match TRBD1. The CDR3 has 12 amino acids. Germline V gene lookup returns CDR1 MDHEN and CDR2 SYDVKM. V was clipped by 6 bases and J by 4 bases; unmatched bases: 2. The CDR3 reads CASRTGTTEAFF. The CDR3 DNA reads as TGTGCCAGCAGGACAGGGACCACTGAAGCTTTCTTT.

This rearrangement joins TRBV2 to TRBJ2-1; the D gene is possibly TRBD1 (7 bases). The V end was cut by 6 bases, the J end by 7 bases, with 13 bases between. This CDR3 is built from 13 residues. Per the germline V gene, CDR1 is SNHLY and CDR2 is FYNNEI. The CDR3 sequence is CASRRGQMNEQFF. CDR3 nucleotides: TGTGCCAGCAGGCGGGGACAGATGAATGAGCAGTTCTTC.

The V and J genes are TRBV6-5 and TRBJ2-1; 13 nucleotides match TRBD2. There are 14 residues in the CDR3. The V gene end was trimmed by 5 bases and the J gene end by 10 bases; junction bases not matched to a gene: 5. The germline CDR1 and CDR2 sequences are MNHEY and SVGAGI. The CDR3 region is CASSRTGLAGEQFF. CDR3 bases: TGTGCCAGCAGTCGAACGGGACTAGCGGGGGAGCAGTTCTTC.

The genes are TRBV7-7 and TRBJ1-1; D not resolved. The germline V gene encodes CDR1 SSHAT and CDR2 FNYEAQ (reference sequence). The CDR3 length is 13 residues. V was trimmed by 1 base and J by 0 bases, leaving 3 bases between them. CDR3 coding DNA: TGTGCCAGCAGCTTAGATATGAACACTGAAGCTTTCTTT. Protein: CASSLDMNTEAFF. Drawing the rest from reference TRBV7-7 and TRBJ1-1, the complete variable domain is GAGVSQSPRYKVTKRGQDVTLRCDPISSHATLYWYQQALGQGPEFLTYFNYEAQPDKSGLPSDRFSAERPEGSISTLTIQRTEQRDSAMYRCASSLDMNTEAFFGQGTRLTVV.

This sequence joins TRBV5-1 and TRBJ2-1; D is possibly TRBD2 (7 bases). V lost 5 bases, J lost 0 bases, and 18 bases lay in between. CDR1 is SGHRS, CDR2 YFSETQ, per germline. There are 17 residues in the CDR3. The CDR3 here is CASSGGASRGSYNEQFF. The CDR3 DNA follows: TGCGCCAGCAGTGGGGGGGCTAGCAGAGGCTCCTACAATGAGCAGTTCTTC. Looking up the rest from reference TRBV5-1 and TRBJ2-1 gives the full variable domain: KAGVTQTPRYLIKTRGQQVTLSCSPISGHRSVSWYQQTPGQGLQFLFEYFSETQRNKGNFPGRFSGRQFSNSRSEMNVSTLELGDSALYLCASSGGASRGSYNEQFFGPGTRLTVL.

The J gene is TRBJ2-3, the V gene TRBV11-1, with TRBD1 as a possible D gene (6 bases). This CDR3 has 16 amino acids. Trimming removed 3 bases at V and 0 bases at J, with 13 bases between. The germline CDR1 and CDR2 sequences are SGHAT and FQDESV (reference sequence). CDR3 coding DNA: TGTGCCAGCAGCTTCGGACAGACCCAAAGCACAGATACGCAGTATTTT. Translation gives CASSFGQTQSTDTQYF.

DNA for the CDR3: TGTGCCAGCAAGATCGGGACTAGCGTCACCGGGGAGCTGTTTTTT. This translates into CASKIGTSVTGELFF. The genes are TRBV27 and TRBJ2-2; 10 positions agree with TRBD2. This CDR3 has 15 residues. V was clipped by 7 bases and J by 4 bases; unmatched bases: 6. CDR1 is MNHEY and CDR2 is SMNVEV in the germline V gene (reference sequence).

The chain joins TRBV24-1 to TRBJ2-1; 14 bases agree with TRBD2. CDR3 size: 16 residues. V shed 4 bases, J shed 7 bases, and the junction held 5 bases outside the gene matches. Germline V lookup: CDR1 KGHDR, CDR2 SFDVKD. This CDR3 reads CATSDPGTSGRNEQFF. CDR3 nucleotides: TGTGCCACCAGTGACCCCGGGACTAGCGGGAGAAATGAGCAGTTCTTC.

V usage is TRBV15 and J usage is TRBJ1-2, with 8 bases that match TRBD1. Germline trimming cut 0 bases from V and 8 bases from J; bases unmatched to any gene: 2. Per the germline V gene, CDR1 is LNHNV and CDR2 is YYDKDF (reference sequence). CDR3 length: 13 residues. Written as DNA, the CDR3 is TGTGCCACCAGCAGAGACAGGGGGCAGGGCTACACCTTC. The encoded protein is CATSRDRGQGYTF.

The chain couples TRBV15 to TRBJ2-5, with D possibly TRBD1 on 5 matching bases. Germline CDR1 LNHNV, CDR2 YYDKDF (reference sequence). The V end was cut by 5 bases, the J end by 0 bases, with 16 bases between. The CDR3 has 16 residues. This chain's CDR3 is CATSRPFTGYQETQYF. The CDR3 nucleotides read TGTGCCACCAGCCGCCCCTTTACAGGCTACCAAGAGACCCAGTACTTC.

V and J are TRBV29-1 and TRBJ2-7; 10 nucleotides align to TRBD2. Germline CDR1 reads SQVTM; CDR2 reads ANQGSEA. This CDR3 is 13 amino acids long. V lost 1 base and J lost 5; bases outside the gene matches: 2. CDR3 loop: CSVEGLAGDEQYF. CDR3 in DNA: TGCAGCGTTGAAGGGCTAGCGGGAGACGAGCAGTACTTC.

This chain links TRBV9 with TRBJ2-7; 9 bases are shared with TRBD1. The CDR3 totals 15 residues. J lost 6 bases, V lost 4 bases, and 11 bases had no gene match. Looked up from germline, CDR1 is SGDLS and CDR2 is YYNGEE. The CDR3 coding sequence is TGTGCCAGCAGCCCACCACAGGGGGCGCGGAGCGAGCAGTACTTC. Translated: CASSPPQGARSEQYF.

The chain couples TRBV2 to TRBJ1-4; D may be TRBD1 (5 bases). The germline V gene encodes CDR1 SNHLY and CDR2 FYNNEI. V dropped 9 bases and J dropped 6 bases, with 14 bases sitting between them. The CDR3 is 13 amino acids. This CDR3 is CASSREGHEKLFF. As DNA, the CDR3 is TGTGCCAGTTCCAGGGAAGGCCATGAAAAACTGTTTTTT.

The gene calls are TRBV10-3 and TRBJ1-5; TRBD1 matches 8 bases. V dropped 4 bases and J dropped 0; count of bases not matched to a gene: 2. CDR1 is ENHRY and CDR2 is SYGVKD in the germline V gene. The CDR3 sequence is 15 residues long. CDR3: CAISAGQDSNQPQHF. The DNA of the CDR3 is TGTGCCATCAGTGCGGGACAGGATAGCAATCAGCCCCAGCATTTT.

The chain joins TRBV5-1 to TRBJ1-5; 7 bases are a match to TRBD1. The CDR3 covers 17 residues. Germline V gene sequence: CDR1 SGHRS, CDR2 YFSETQ. V lost 0 bases and J lost 5; bases outside the gene matches: 11. The CDR3 region is CASSLEPVSGGDQPQHF. CDR3 coding DNA: TGCGCCAGCAGCTTGGAGCCGGTGTCAGGGGGAGATCAGCCCCAGCATTTT.

V gene TRBV5-8 combines with J gene TRBJ2-1, with TRBD2 matching 11 bases. Trimming took 4 bases from V and 10 from J; bases not matched to a gene: 10. The CDR3 totals 15 residues. From germline, CDR1 is SGHTS and CDR2 YDEGEE. In DNA, the CDR3 is TGTGCCAGCAGCCTCCGACTAGCGGGAACGGGAGAGCAGTTCTTC. Encoded protein: CASSLRLAGTGEQFF.